These T cell receptor beta chains were read from a single sample in a study of cytomegalovirus exposure and HLA in healthy donors. TCRdb's copy holds only in-frame clones and misses some; the assay was immunoSEQ multiplex PCR. The data hold 90,000 to 120,000 clones, with about 79% observed a single time. Sequencing was performed on PBMCs. Receptors originate from a man between 50 and 59 years old in good health and CMV-seropositive. CDR3s include the opening cysteine and the closing phenylalanine or tryptophan. D genes are given only for firm matches. The size field is filled for only some rows; it gives once, few, many or a size class.

v_gene	j_gene	d_gene	abundance	CDR3aa	CDR3nt
TRBV5-1	TRBJ2-7	NA	NA	CASSLAEGYDVDEQYF	TGCGCCAGCAGCTTGGCCGAGGGCTATGATGTTGACGAGCAGTACTTC
TRBV30	TRBJ1-6	NA	few	CAWSPKGVYNSPLHF	TGTGCCTGGAGTCCGAAGGGAGTCTATAATTCACCCCTCCACTTT
TRBV4-2	TRBJ1-1	NA	once	CASSQSSTVGVNTEAFF	TGTGCCAGCAGCCAAAGTTCTACGGTGGGAGTGAACACTGAAGCTTTCTTT
TRBV28	TRBJ1-1	NA	NA	CASSLSTVAFF	TGTGCCAGCAGTTTATCTACAGTAGCTTTCTTT
TRBV5-1	TRBJ1-3	NA	once	CASSLVEGSGNTIYF	TGCGCCAGCAGCTTAGTCGAGGGCTCTGGAAACACCATATATTTT
TRBV9	TRBJ2-5	TRBD2	NA	CASNRAGGETQYF	TGTGCCAGTAATAGAGCGGGAGGTGAGACCCAGTACTTC
TRBV15	TRBJ1-5	NA	few	CATSRDVQPQHF	TGTGCCACCAGCAGAGATGTACAGCCCCAGCATTTT
TRBV5-5	TRBJ1-1	NA	NA	CASSLVTKTFF	TGTGCCAGCAGCTTGGTAACAAAAACTTTCTTT
TRBV11-2	TRBJ1-1	NA	once	CASSLNRPSTEAFF	TGTGCCAGCAGCTTAAACAGGCCCAGCACTGAAGCTTTCTTT
TRBV5-4	TRBJ1-2	TRBD1	once	CASSARRGQGAGYTF	TGTGCCAGCAGCGCAAGGAGGGGACAGGGAGCTGGCTACACCTTC
TRBV7-9	TRBJ2-2	NA	once	CASSLPRGGELFF	TGTGCCAGCAGCTTACCCCGGGGCGGGGAGCTGTTTTTT
TRBV4-1	TRBJ2-7	NA	NA	CASSQGEGGYEQYF	TGCGCCAGCAGCCAGGGAGAAGGGGGCTACGAGCAGTACTTC
TRBV6-1	TRBJ1-6	NA	NA	CASSEGHQRNSPLHF	TGTGCCAGCAGTGAAGGCCACCAGCGGAATTCACCCCTCCACTTT
TRBV10-3	TRBJ2-4	TRBD1	once	CAISESFGTDGNIQYF	TGTGCCATCAGTGAGTCTTTCGGGACAGACGGAAACATTCAGTACTTC
TRBV4-1	TRBJ1-1	NA	NA	CASSPPQGSEVTEAFF	TGCGCCAGCAGCCCACCACAGGGTTCGGAAGTAACTGAAGCTTTCTTT
TRBV9	TRBJ2-2	NA	NA	CASDRGIGTGELFF	TGTGCCAGCGACCGGGGGATAGGCACCGGGGAGCTGTTTTTT
TRBV12-2	TRBJ1-1	NA	NA	CASRFSTSEAEAFF	TGTGCAAGTCGCTTTTCAACTAGCGAGGCTGAAGCTTTCTTT